The next 15 T cell receptor beta chains were all read from a single sample in a study of CD8 T cells in ankylosing spondylitis. TCRdb re-called the 5' RACE reads with MiXCR, one entry per CDR3 protein. The sample contains 200,000 or so distinct CDR3 sequences, more than 25% of which appear only once. Sequenced input: blood, either unsorted or a sorted T cell fraction (not recorded which). The receptors shown here come from a male donor with ankylosing spondylitis or in good health (not recorded which).

This clonotype was counted many times. The CDR3 sequence: CASSLMGRQPQHF. CDR3 DNA sequence: TGTGCCAGCAGTCTCATGGGGAGGCAGCCCCAGCATTTT. This chain uses TRBV27 with TRBJ1-5; no clear D gene. V lost 5 bases and J 7 bases, leaving 12 bases between the germline ends. CDR3 length equals 13 residues. Germline assignment: CDR1 MNHEY and CDR2 SMNVEV (reference sequence).

The sample holds many counts of this clonotype. V and J are TRBV20-1 and TRBJ1-4; 8 bases align to TRBD1. The CDR3 contains 16 residues. V dropped 0 bases and J dropped 0; count of bases not matched to a gene: 3. Germline V gene data show CDR1 as DFQATT and CDR2 as SNEGSKA (reference sequence). CDR3 sequence: CSARDDRGTTNEKLFF. CDR3 in DNA: TGCAGTGCTAGAGACGACAGGGGAACAACTAATGAAAAACTGTTTTTT.

This clonotype turned up a few times. The rearrangement uses TRBV6-2 or TRBV6-3 and TRBJ2-5; D possibly corresponds to TRBD2 (5 bases). In germline, CDR1 is MNHEY, CDR2 SVGEGT. CDR3 length: 15 residues. The germline V and J ends were trimmed by 5 bases and 5 bases, with 18 bases remaining between them. The CDR3 DNA reads TGTGCCAGCAGTCTGGGGAGCAGCATTGGGGAGACCCAGTACTTC. This sequence encodes CASSLGSSIGETQYF.

The sample holds many counts of this clonotype. The chain joins TRBV29-1 to TRBJ2-1; D gene uncertain. CDR3 length: 15 residues. CDR1 is SQVTM and CDR2 is ANQGSEA in the germline V gene. The CDR3 DNA reads as TGCAGTGTTTCAGGAGCGCCGAGGTCCTACAATGAGCAGTTCTTC. Protein sequence: CSVSGAPRSYNEQFF.

This clonotype has a handful of counts. The CDR3 is CSARKKGEAFF. CDR3 in DNA: TGCAGTGCTCGAAAAAAGGGAGAAGCTTTCTTT. V usage is TRBV20-1 and J usage is TRBJ1-1; no clear D gene. The germline gives CDR1 DFQATT, CDR2 SNEGSKA (reference sequence). V dropped 5 bases and J dropped 8 bases, with 12 bases sitting between them. This CDR3 comprises 11 residues.

As to this clonotype: Because the CDR3 is missing its conserved closing phenylalanine or tryptophan, this is likely a read error. This chain connects TRBV4-1 to TRBJ2-5, with a possible D match to TRBD2 (5 bases). The V and J ends lost 3 bases and 2 bases respectively, with 10 bases between them. Per germline, CDR1 MGHRA and CDR2 YSYEKL. The CDR3 has 14 residues. DNA for the CDR3: TGCGCCAGCAGCCAGAACCCGGGACAAGAGACCCAGTACTCC. Residues: CASSQNPGQETQYS.

Ten or more counts support this clonotype. This sequence joins TRBV20-1 and TRBJ2-3; weak D call: TRBD2 (5 bases). This CDR3 region has 12 residues. Germline V gives CDR1 DFQATT, CDR2 SNEGSKA (reference sequence). V was clipped by 4 bases and J by 1 base, with 6 bases between them. The CDR3 region has the DNA TGCAGTGCTATGCGGGGCACAGATACGCAGTATTTT. It codes for CSAMRGTDTQYF.

Many counts were recorded for this clonotype. The V gene is TRBV29-1, the J gene TRBJ2-5; tentatively, D is TRBD1 (5 bases). The CDR3 length is 14 residues. The V end lost 1 base, the J end lost 2 bases, and 11 bases lay between the germline ends. Looked up from germline, CDR1 is SQVTM and CDR2 is ANQGSEA. CDR3 sequence (DNA): TGCAGCGTTGAAGGGGGCAGGAATCAAGAGACCCAGTACTTC. As protein: CSVEGGRNQETQYF.

In this sample, this clonotype turned up a few times. This chain joins TRBV12-3 or TRBV12-4 and TRBJ2-3, with unresolved D. The CDR3 runs to 14 residues. Trimming removed 2 bases at V and 3 bases at J, with 9 bases between. CDR3 bases: TGTGCCAGCAGTTTAAGGGTAGGGACAGATACGCAGTATTTT. Translating gives CASSLRVGTDTQYF.

V is TRBV5-1 and J is TRBJ2-1; 8 bases are a match to TRBD1. Looked up from germline, CDR1 is SGHRS and CDR2 is YFSETQ. This CDR3 is 14 amino acids long. The junction had 7 bases not matched to a gene; V was cut back by 3 bases and J by 8 bases. In DNA form, the CDR3 reads TGCGCCAGCAGCTCAGGGGGCGCGAGGGATGAGCAGTTCTTC. This gives the protein CASSSGGARDEQFF.

This clonotype has at least ten counts. This chain links TRBV27 with TRBJ2-2; weak D call: TRBD2 (6 bases). Germline assignment: CDR1 MNHEY and CDR2 SMNVEV (reference sequence). V was trimmed by 2 bases and J by 7 bases, leaving 14 bases between them. This CDR3 has 15 residues. The CDR3: CASSLGDSGRGELFF. In nucleotides, the CDR3 is TGTGCCAGCAGTTTAGGTGATAGCGGACGCGGGGAGCTGTTTTTT.

The sample holds a few counts of this clonotype. The genes are TRBV20-1 and TRBJ2-2, with 7 bases matching TRBD2. Germline CDR1 DFQATT, CDR2 SNEGSKA (reference sequence). J was trimmed by 6 bases and V by 4 bases; bases with no gene match: 14. The CDR3 runs to 16 residues. CDR3 nucleotide sequence: TGCAGTGCTACCCCCCCGGGCGGACTAGTTGCCGGGGAGCTGTTTTTT. As protein: CSATPPGGLVAGELFF.

This clonotype was detected many times. This chain connects TRBV20-1 to TRBJ1-1; 7 bases are a match to TRBD1. The CDR3 loop spans 12 amino acids. The germline gives CDR1 DFQATT, CDR2 SNEGSKA (reference sequence). Trimming cost V 6 bases and J 1 base; bases outside gene matches: 2. CDR3 protein: CSAGDRNTEAFF. In DNA form, the CDR3 reads TGCAGTGCAGGGGACAGGAACACTGAAGCTTTCTTT.

A few counts support this clonotype. V usage is TRBV7-2 and J usage is TRBJ1-1, with a possible D match to TRBD1 (6 bases). The CDR3 totals 16 residues. Germline CDR1 SGHTA, CDR2 FQGNSA. V lost 2 bases and J lost 0, with 13 bases in between. In DNA, the CDR3 is TGTGCCAGCAGCTTATTCGCAGGACAGCTGAACACTGAAGCTTTCTTT. Amino acid sequence: CASSLFAGQLNTEAFF.

This clonotype was picked up many times. The V gene is TRBV7-9, the J gene TRBJ2-4; the D gene is possibly TRBD1 (6 bases). The CDR3 sequence is 13 residues long. V shed 5 bases and J shed 7 bases, with 12 bases lying between them. Looked up from germline, CDR1 is SEHNR and CDR2 is FQNEAQ (reference sequence). The CDR3 DNA reads as TGTGCCAGCAGCCGACAGGATCTTAACATTCAGTACTTC. Protein sequence: CASSRQDLNIQYF.